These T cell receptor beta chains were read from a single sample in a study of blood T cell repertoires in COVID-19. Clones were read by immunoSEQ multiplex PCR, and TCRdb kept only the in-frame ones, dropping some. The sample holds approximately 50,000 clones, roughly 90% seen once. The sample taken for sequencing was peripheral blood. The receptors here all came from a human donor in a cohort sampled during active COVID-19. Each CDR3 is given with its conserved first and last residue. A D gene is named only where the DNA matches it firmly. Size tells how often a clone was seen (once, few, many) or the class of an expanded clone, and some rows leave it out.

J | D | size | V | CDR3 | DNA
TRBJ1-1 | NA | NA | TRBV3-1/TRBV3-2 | CASSRISARGTEAFF | TGTGCCAGCAGCCGAATCAGCGCTAGGGGCACTGAAGCTTTCTTT
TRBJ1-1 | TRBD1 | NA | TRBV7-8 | CASSPRTGGVGTEAFF | TGTGCCAGCAGCCCACGGACAGGGGGAGTAGGTACTGAAGCTTTCTTT
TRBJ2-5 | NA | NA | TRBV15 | CATSRERPFGEPQETQYF | TGTGCCACCAGCAGAGAGCGCCCATTTGGGGAGCCCCAAGAGACCCAGTACTTC
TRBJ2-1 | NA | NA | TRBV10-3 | CAISDRGRSAEQFF | TGTGCCATCAGTGATAGAGGCCGGTCGGCGGAGCAGTTCTTC
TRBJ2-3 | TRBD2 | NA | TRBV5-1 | CASSLSGRGADTQYF | TGCGCCAGCAGCTTGAGCGGGAGAGGCGCAGATACGCAGTATTTT
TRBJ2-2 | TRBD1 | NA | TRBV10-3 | CAIRPGQGLENTGELFF | TGTGCCATCAGGCCGGGACAGGGGCTTGAGAACACCGGGGAGCTGTTTTTT
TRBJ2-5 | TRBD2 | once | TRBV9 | CASTKSGRARETQYF | TGTGCCAGCACCAAGAGCGGGAGGGCTAGGGAGACCCAGTACTTC
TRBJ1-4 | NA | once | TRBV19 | CASSPTVSNEKLFF | TGTGCCAGTAGTCCGACAGTGTCTAATGAAAAACTGTTTTTT
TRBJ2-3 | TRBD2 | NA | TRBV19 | CATMGTSGADTQYF | TGTGCCACGATGGGGACTAGCGGGGCAGATACGCAGTATTTT
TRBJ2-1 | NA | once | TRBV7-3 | CASSLQGSYNEQFF | TGTGCCAGCAGCTTACAGGGCTCCTACAATGAGCAGTTCTTC
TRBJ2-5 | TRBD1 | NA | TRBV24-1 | CATSSSTGQILETQYF | TGTGCCACCTCTTCTAGTACGGGACAGATTCTTGAGACCCAGTACTTC
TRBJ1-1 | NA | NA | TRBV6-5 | CASSSGRNTEAFF | TGTGCCAGCAGCTCGGGTCGAAACACTGAAGCTTTCTTT
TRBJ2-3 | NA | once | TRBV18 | CASSTFGDTQYF | TGTGCCAGCTCTACATTTGGAGATACGCAGTATTTT
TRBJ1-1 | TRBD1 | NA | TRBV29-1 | CSVESLYRGTEAFF | TGCAGCGTTGAGTCCCTTTACAGGGGCACTGAAGCTTTCTTT
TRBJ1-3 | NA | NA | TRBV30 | CAHLGPGSAGNTIYF | TGTGCCCACTTAGGTCCGGGAAGTGCTGGAAACACCATATATTTT
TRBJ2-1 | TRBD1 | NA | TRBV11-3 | CASSQTGTGSHNEQFF | TGTGCCAGCAGCCAAACCGGGACAGGGAGCCACAATGAGCAGTTCTTC
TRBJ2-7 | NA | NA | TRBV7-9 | CASSLLLGDTYEQYF | TGTGCCAGCAGCTTACTCTTAGGGGACACCTACGAGCAGTACTTC
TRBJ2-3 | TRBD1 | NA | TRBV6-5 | CACQGAHLDTQYF | TGTGCCTGCCAGGGGGCGCATCTGGATACGCAGTATTTT
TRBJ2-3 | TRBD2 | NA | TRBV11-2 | CASSNRRREGLPDTQYF | TGTGCCAGCAGCAACAGGAGGCGGGAGGGATTGCCAGATACGCAGTATTTT
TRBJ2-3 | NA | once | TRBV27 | CASSTQGNTDTQYF | TGTGCCAGCAGTACACAGGGCAACACAGATACGCAGTATTTT
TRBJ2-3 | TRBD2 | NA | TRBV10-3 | CAISESVAGGLTDTQYF | TGTGCCATCAGTGAGTCGGTAGCGGGAGGGTTGACAGATACGCAGTATTTT
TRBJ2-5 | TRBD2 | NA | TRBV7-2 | CASSLATISGAKYF | TGTGCCAGCAGCTTAGCGACTATAAGCGGGGCTAAGTACTTC
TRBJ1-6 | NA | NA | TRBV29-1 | CSVATGIGNSPLHF | TGCAGCGTTGCGACCGGGATCGGTAATTCACCCCTCCACTTT
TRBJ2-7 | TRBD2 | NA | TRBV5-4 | CASRYGDYPYEQYF | TGTGCCAGCAGGTACGGGGACTACCCCTACGAGCAGTACTTC
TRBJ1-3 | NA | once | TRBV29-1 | CSVTDSGNTIYF | TGCAGCGTCACAGACTCTGGAAACACCATATATTTT
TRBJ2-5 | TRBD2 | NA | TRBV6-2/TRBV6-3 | CASSYGSSGRFETQYF | TGTGCCAGCAGTTACGGTAGTAGCGGGAGGTTCGAGACCCAGTACTTC
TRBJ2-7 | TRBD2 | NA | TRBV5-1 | CASSLDLAGDYEQYF | TGCGCCAGCAGCTTGGACCTAGCGGGGGACTACGAGCAGTACTTC
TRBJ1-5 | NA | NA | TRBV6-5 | CASRQMTGRNQPQHF | TGTGCCAGCAGACAAATGACAGGCCGCAATCAGCCCCAGCATTTT
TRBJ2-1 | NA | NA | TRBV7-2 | CASSQGLGGRSYNEQFF | TGTGCCAGCAGCCAGGGGTTAGGCGGTCGCTCCTACAATGAGCAGTTCTTC
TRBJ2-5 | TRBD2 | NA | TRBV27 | CATLGLAGDQETQYF | TGTGCCACACTCGGGTTAGCGGGAGACCAAGAGACCCAGTACTTC
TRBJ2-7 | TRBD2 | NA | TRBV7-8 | CASSLLLAGGPNEQYF | TGTGCCAGCAGCCTACTACTAGCGGGAGGGCCTAACGAGCAGTACTTC
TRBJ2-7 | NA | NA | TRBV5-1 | CASSLIAQGGYEQYF | TGCGCCAGCAGCTTGATTGCACAGGGCGGCTACGAGCAGTACTTC
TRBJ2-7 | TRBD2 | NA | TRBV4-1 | CASSQGPSGAYEQYF | TGCGCCAGCAGCCAAGGTCCTAGCGGGGCCTACGAGCAGTACTTC
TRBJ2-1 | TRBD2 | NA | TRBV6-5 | CASSYSGGRRLGEQFF | TGTGCCAGCAGTTATTCGGGGGGACGGCGCCTTGGTGAGCAGTTCTTC
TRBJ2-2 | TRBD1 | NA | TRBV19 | CASIPTGGPGELFF | TGTGCCAGTATCCCGACAGGGGGCCCCGGGGAGCTGTTTTTT
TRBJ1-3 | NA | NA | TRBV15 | CATSSRSTSGNTIYF | TGTGCCACCAGCAGCCGGAGTACCTCTGGAAACACCATATATTTT
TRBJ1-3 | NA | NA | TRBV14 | CASSRGWGNTIYF | TGTGCCAGCAGCCGCGGTTGGGGAAACACCATATATTTT
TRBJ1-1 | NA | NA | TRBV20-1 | CSASTLTENTEAFF | TGCAGTGCTAGTACTCTGACTGAGAACACTGAAGCTTTCTTT
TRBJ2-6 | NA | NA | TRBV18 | CASSPTAGSGANVLTF | TGTGCCAGCTCACCAACGGCCGGGTCTGGGGCCAACGTCCTGACTTTC
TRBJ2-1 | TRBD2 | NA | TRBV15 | CATSISGSSYNEQFF | TGTGCCACCAGCATTAGCGGGAGCTCCTACAATGAGCAGTTCTTC
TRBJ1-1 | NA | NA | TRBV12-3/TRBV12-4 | CASSFFRNTEAFF | TGTGCCAGCAGTTTTTTCAGGAACACTGAAGCTTTCTTT
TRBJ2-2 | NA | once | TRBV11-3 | CASSLEYRPTGELFF | TGTGCCAGCAGCTTAGAGTACAGGCCCACCGGGGAGCTGTTTTTT
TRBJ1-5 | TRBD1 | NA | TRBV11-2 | CASSLLGGSNQPQHF | TGTGCCAGCAGCTTATTAGGGGGCAGCAATCAGCCCCAGCATTTT
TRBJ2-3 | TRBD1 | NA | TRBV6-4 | CASSPGTGGTDTQYF | TGTGCCAGCAGCCCCGGGACAGGGGGCACAGATACGCAGTATTTT
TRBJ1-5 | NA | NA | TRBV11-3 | CASSLQIWQPQHF | TGTGCCAGCAGTTTACAGATTTGGCAGCCCCAGCATTTT
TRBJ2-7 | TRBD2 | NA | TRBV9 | CASSAHLAGVNDEQYF | TGTGCCAGCAGCGCTCACTTAGCGGGAGTGAACGACGAGCAGTACTTC
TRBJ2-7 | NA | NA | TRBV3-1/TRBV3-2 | CASSQGGVHEQYF | TGTGCCAGCAGCCAAGGCGGCGTCCACGAGCAGTACTTC
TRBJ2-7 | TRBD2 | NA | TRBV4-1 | CASSQERTSGSYEQYF | TGCGCCAGCAGCCAAGAGAGAACTAGCGGGAGTTACGAGCAGTACTTC
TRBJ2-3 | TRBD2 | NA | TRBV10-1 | CASSATSGSADTQYF | TGCGCCAGCAGTGCTACTAGCGGGAGCGCAGATACGCAGTATTTT
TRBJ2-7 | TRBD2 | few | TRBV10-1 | CASSESRTSGLYEQYF | TGCGCCAGCAGTGAGTCTAGGACTAGCGGCCTCTACGAGCAGTACTTC
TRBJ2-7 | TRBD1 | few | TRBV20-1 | CSASKTGTEQYF | TGCAGTGCTAGTAAGACAGGGACGGAGCAGTACTTC
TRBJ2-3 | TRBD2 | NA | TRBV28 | CASSLAGPSTDTQYF | TGTGCCAGCAGCCTAGCGGGCCCTAGCACAGATACGCAGTATTTT